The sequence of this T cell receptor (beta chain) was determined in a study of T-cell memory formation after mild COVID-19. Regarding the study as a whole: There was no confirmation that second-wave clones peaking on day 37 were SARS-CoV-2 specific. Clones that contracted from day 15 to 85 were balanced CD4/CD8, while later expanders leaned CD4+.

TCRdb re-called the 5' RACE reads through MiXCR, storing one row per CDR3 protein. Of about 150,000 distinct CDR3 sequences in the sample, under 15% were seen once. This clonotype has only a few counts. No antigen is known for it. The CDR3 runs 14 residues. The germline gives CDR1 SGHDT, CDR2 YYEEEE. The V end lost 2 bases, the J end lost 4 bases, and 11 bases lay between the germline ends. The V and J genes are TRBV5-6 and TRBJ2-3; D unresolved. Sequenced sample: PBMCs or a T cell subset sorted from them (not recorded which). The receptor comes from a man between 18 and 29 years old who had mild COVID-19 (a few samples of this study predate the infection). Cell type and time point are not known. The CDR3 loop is CASSFQSTPDTQYF. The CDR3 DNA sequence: TGTGCCAGCAGCTTTCAGTCTACCCCAGATACGCAGTATTTT.